Below, 8 T cell receptor beta chains from the same sample are listed, as sequenced in a study of human T cells and chemical hapten exposure. One entry per CDR3 protein results from TCRdb running MiXCR on the RACE reads. The data show more than 250,000 distinct CDR3 sequences, more than 6.5% seen once. Time point noted: pre-sensitization, week 0. Noted treatment: therapeutic diphenylcyclopropenone sensitization with weekly scalp DPC. The sample in question was whole blood, obtained in connection with sensitization to the hapten diphenylcyclopropenone (DPC). The receptors derive from a woman aged 35 to 49 with alopecia areata. Some clones in this sample may be carry-over from other donors' samples.

This clonotype was picked up a small number of times. The chain uses TRBV6-5 and TRBJ2-1, with 7 bases identical to TRBD1. Germline loops: CDR1 MNHEY, CDR2 SVGAGI. The CDR3 is 20 amino acids. V was pared by 0 bases and J by 0 bases, with 14 bases of the junction left unmatched. The CDR3 here is CASSYSMPTGTVSSYNEQFF. CDR3 in DNA: TGTGCCAGCAGTTACTCGATGCCCACGGGGACAGTGAGCTCCTACAATGAGCAGTTCTTC.

This clonotype was seen ten or more times. The chain joins TRBV7-9 to TRBJ2-5; 9 bases match TRBD2. The CDR3 length is 14 residues. Trimming at V came to 6 bases and at J to 3 bases, leaving 5 bases not matched to a gene. Germline V gene data show CDR1 as SEHNR and CDR2 as FQNEAQ (reference sequence). The CDR3 DNA follows: TGTGCCAGCAGTTTACTAGCGGGTAAAGAGACCCAGTACTTC. Amino acids: CASSLLAGKETQYF.

V and J are TRBV27 and TRBJ2-7, with 10 bases lining up with TRBD2. The germline CDR1 and CDR2 sequences are MNHEY and SMNVEV (reference sequence). V lost 6 bases and J lost 0; bases outside the gene matches: 8. The CDR3 loop spans 16 amino acids. CDR3 amino acids: CASSGISSGSSYEQYF. Written as DNA, the CDR3 is TGTGCCAGCAGCGGAATTTCTAGCGGGAGCTCCTACGAGCAGTACTTC.

The chain uses TRBV27 and TRBJ1-1, with 8 bases that match TRBD1. Losses at the gene ends were 4 bases for V and 10 bases for J; bases not matched to a gene: 8. Germline V gene sequence: CDR1 MNHEY, CDR2 SMNVEV (reference sequence). The CDR3 runs 13 residues. CDR3 sequence (DNA): TGTGCCAGCAGTTATGGGCACAGGGGGGGAGCTTTCTTT. This translates into CASSYGHRGGAFF.

This clonotype was recorded at least ten times. V usage is TRBV6-1 and J usage is TRBJ1-3, with 8 bases fitting TRBD1. The CDR3 consists of 15 residues. The germline V gene has CDR1 MNHNS and CDR2 SASEGT. J was trimmed by 0 bases and V by 8 bases; bases with no gene match: 6. CDR3 in DNA: TGTGCCAGCCGGACAGGGACTAGCTCTGGAAACACCATATATTTT. Residues: CASRTGTSSGNTIYF.

This clonotype was found a few times. This sequence joins TRBV29-1 and TRBJ2-2, with a possible D match to TRBD1 (6 bases). V lost 7 bases and J lost 6, with 12 bases in between. The CDR3 loop spans 12 amino acids. The V gene's germline CDR1 is SQVTM and CDR2 ANQGSEA. The CDR3 region is CSGGTGPGELFF. The CDR3 DNA reads as TGCAGCGGAGGCACAGGGCCCGGGGAGCTGTTTTTT.

This chain connects TRBV4-2 to TRBJ1-4; weak D call: TRBD1 (5 bases). Germline V CDR1 and CDR2: LGHNA, YNFKEQ. V was trimmed by 1 base and J by 3 bases, leaving 9 bases between them. CDR3 size: 15 residues. CDR3: CASSQVWGSNEKLFF. The CDR3 DNA reads TGTGCCAGCAGCCAAGTGTGGGGGTCTAATGAAAAACTGTTTTTT.

The V call is TRBV27, the J call TRBJ1-5, with D unclear. V gave up 2 bases and J gave up 7 bases, with 9 bases separating them. Germline values: CDR1 MNHEY, CDR2 SMNVEV (reference sequence). This CDR3 comprises 13 residues. CDR3 loop: CASSLERFQPQHF. The DNA of the CDR3 is TGTGCCAGCAGTTTAGAGCGGTTCCAGCCCCAGCATTTT.